A selection of T cell receptor beta chains follows, all from one sample in a study of T cell responses to AZD1222 COVID-19 vaccine. Only in-frame clones appear in the TCRdb table, and some are missing; sequencing was by immunoSEQ multiplex PCR. The sample lists about 150,000 clones; about 89% were seen once. Sequences were derived from peripheral blood, sampled on day 0 of AZD1222 vaccination. The receptors originated from an adult in good health. Each CDR3 is given with its conserved first and last residue. The D gene is left open where the match is weak. For some rows the clone size is stated as once, few or many, or as a class when expanded; others skip it.

d_call | clone_size | j_call | v_call | cdr3_aa | cdr3_nt
NA | NA | TRBJ2-1 | TRBV4-1 | CASSQRVRVAPPYNEQFF | TGCGCCAGCAGCCAAAGAGTTAGGGTAGCGCCTCCCTACAATGAGCAGTTCTTC
NA | NA | TRBJ2-5 | TRBV7-2 | CASSLAVGSETQYF | TGTGCCAGCAGCTTAGCGGTGGGGTCGGAGACCCAGTACTTC
NA | NA | TRBJ1-5 | TRBV18 | CASSLFGNTGHQPQHF | TGTGCCAGCTCACTTTTTGGGAACACAGGCCATCAGCCCCAGCATTTT
NA | NA | TRBJ2-7 | TRBV7-8 | CASSTFGRGLAAAEQYF | TGTGCCAGCAGCACGTTCGGTCGGGGGCTAGCCGCCGCCGAGCAGTACTTC
NA | NA | TRBJ1-5 | TRBV28 | CASRPGDGQPQHF | TGTGCCAGCAGGCCAGGGGACGGGCAGCCCCAGCATTTT
NA | NA | TRBJ1-2 | TRBV19 | CASSILTGFQGTHYGYTF | TGTGCCAGTAGTATATTGACCGGATTTCAGGGTACCCATTATGGCTACACCTTC
TRBD2 | NA | TRBJ2-1 | TRBV18 | CASSPQPGLAPYNEQFF | TGTGCCAGCTCACCACAGCCGGGACTAGCACCCTACAATGAGCAGTTCTTC
TRBD1 | once | TRBJ2-5 | TRBV14 | CASSQRKGQWGAGETQYF | TGTGCCAGCAGCCAACGAAAGGGACAGTGGGGAGCAGGAGAGACCCAGTACTTC
TRBD1 | NA | TRBJ2-5 | TRBV19 | CASSSGQPGEETQYF | TGTGCCAGTAGTTCGGGACAGCCAGGGGAAGAGACCCAGTACTTC
TRBD1 | NA | TRBJ2-1 | TRBV18 | CASSPLGQDYNEQFF | TGTGCCAGCTCACCATTGGGACAGGATTACAATGAGCAGTTCTTC
TRBD1 | NA | TRBJ1-5 | TRBV2 | CASSPGQAHQPQHF | TGTGCCAGCAGCCCTGGACAGGCGCATCAGCCCCAGCATTTT
NA | once | TRBJ2-1 | TRBV4-2 | CASSQEGANEQFF | TGTGCCAGCAGCCAAGAGGGGGCCAATGAGCAGTTCTTC
NA | NA | TRBJ2-1 | TRBV7-2 | CASSLSRASYNEQFF | TGTGCCAGCAGCTTAAGTCGGGCCTCCTACAATGAGCAGTTCTTC
NA | NA | TRBJ1-4 | TRBV19 | CASNRGVREKLFF | TGTGCCAGCAACCGGGGGGTTCGGGAAAAACTGTTTTTT
TRBD2 | few | TRBJ2-5 | TRBV12-3/TRBV12-4 | CASSWGGRETQYF | TGTGCCAGCAGCTGGGGAGGGCGAGAGACCCAGTACTTC
NA | NA | TRBJ1-1 | TRBV11-3 | CASSLEPPAFF | TGTGCCAGCAGCTTAGAACCGCCAGCTTTCTTT
NA | NA | TRBJ2-6 | TRBV28 | CASRPQGAGANVLTF | TGTGCCAGCAGGCCGCAGGGAGCTGGGGCCAACGTCCTGACTTTC
NA | NA | TRBJ2-1 | TRBV28 | CASSLVSSSYNEQFF | TGTGCCAGCAGTTTGGTTTCGAGCTCCTACAATGAGCAGTTCTTC
NA | NA | TRBJ1-1 | TRBV6-5 | CASSYGRARTEAFF | TGTGCCAGCAGTTACGGGAGGGCGAGGACTGAAGCTTTCTTT
TRBD1 | NA | TRBJ1-5 | TRBV6-5 | CASSYDTGANQPQHF | TGTGCCAGCAGTTACGATACAGGGGCCAATCAGCCCCAGCATTTT
NA | NA | TRBJ1-1 | TRBV5-1 | CASSYPDSVNTEAFF | TGCGCCAGCAGCTACCCTGACAGCGTGAACACTGAAGCTTTCTTT
NA | NA | TRBJ2-3 | TRBV29-1 | CSGSWGPGDTQYF | TGCAGCGGTTCTTGGGGGCCCGGAGATACGCAGTATTTT
NA | NA | TRBJ2-1 | TRBV28 | CASSFSIFGTGALFF | NA